A selection of T cell receptor beta chains follows, all from one sample in a study of blood T cell repertoires in COVID-19. Some clones are missing from TCRdb's copy, which holds only in-frame ones; the method was immunoSEQ multiplex PCR. The repertoire holds about 180,000 clones, 80% to 90% seen once, with under 2% in the top ten. Sequencing was carried out using peripheral blood. Receptor source: a man aged 18 to 29 who had recovered from COVID-19. Both conserved end residues are part of each CDR3. Each record gives: D gene, J gene, V gene, clone size, CDR3 DNA, CDR3 protein. D genes are given only for firm matches. Part of the rows lack a size; the others show once, few, many or a class for expanded clones.

D gene: TRBD1
J gene: TRBJ1-5
V gene: TRBV9
clone size: .
CDR3 DNA: TGTGCCAGCAGCCAGAGAGGGGACAGGGATCATCAGCCCCAGCATTTT
CDR3 protein: CASSQRGDRDHQPQHF

D gene: TRBD2
J gene: TRBJ2-7
V gene: TRBV11-2
clone size: .
CDR3 DNA: TGTGCCAGCAGCTTAGATAGCGGGAGGGCCCACGAGCAGTACTTC
CDR3 protein: CASSLDSGRAHEQYF

D gene: TRBD1
J gene: TRBJ2-5
V gene: TRBV27
clone size: .
CDR3 DNA: TGTGCCAGCAGAGGGACAGGGATAACCCAAGAGACCCAGTACTTC
CDR3 protein: CASRGTGITQETQYF

D gene: .
J gene: TRBJ1-1
V gene: TRBV5-6
clone size: .
CDR3 DNA: TGTGCCAGCAGCTTAGGGACATCGAACACTGAAGCTTTCTTT
CDR3 protein: CASSLGTSNTEAFF

D gene: TRBD2
J gene: TRBJ2-7
V gene: TRBV7-2
clone size: .
CDR3 DNA: TGTGCCAGCAGCCTCGCTAGCGGAGCGGCCTACGAGCAGTACTTC
CDR3 protein: CASSLASGAAYEQYF

D gene: .
J gene: TRBJ2-5
V gene: TRBV6-4
clone size: .
CDR3 DNA: TGTGCCAGCAGACAGGGTTTCCAAGAGACCCAGTACTTC
CDR3 protein: CASRQGFQETQYF

D gene: .
J gene: TRBJ1-2
V gene: TRBV5-4
clone size: few
CDR3 DNA: TGTGCCAGCAGCCTTAGCGGTGGCTACACCTTC
CDR3 protein: CASSLSGGYTF

D gene: .
J gene: TRBJ2-7
V gene: TRBV11-2
clone size: .
CDR3 DNA: TGTGCCAGCAGCCCCCTCAGGGTAGGATACGAGCAGTACTTC
CDR3 protein: CASSPLRVGYEQYF

D gene: .
J gene: TRBJ2-7
V gene: TRBV6-2/TRBV6-3
clone size: .
CDR3 DNA: TGTGCCAGCAGTTACCCGACTAGTTACGAGCAGTACTTC
CDR3 protein: CASSYPTSYEQYF

D gene: .
J gene: TRBJ1-2
V gene: TRBV28
clone size: .
CDR3 DNA: TGTGCCAGCAGGAGACTGGGTGGCTACACCTTC
CDR3 protein: CASRRLGGYTF

D gene: .
J gene: TRBJ2-3
V gene: TRBV7-9
clone size: .
CDR3 DNA: TGTGCCAGCAGCCCCCTCGACAGAAGCACGGATACGCAGTATTTT
CDR3 protein: CASSPLDRSTDTQYF

D gene: TRBD1
J gene: TRBJ2-7
V gene: TRBV2
clone size: .
CDR3 DNA: TGTGCCAGCAGTGGGACCGGGACAGGGGGAAGTGAGCAGTACTTC
CDR3 protein: CASSGTGTGGSEQYF

D gene: .
J gene: TRBJ1-6
V gene: TRBV3-1/TRBV3-2
clone size: .
CDR3 DNA: TGTGCCAGCAGCCCGCAGCAGGGGAATTCACCCCTCCACTTT
CDR3 protein: CASSPQQGNSPLHF

D gene: .
J gene: TRBJ1-6
V gene: TRBV5-6
clone size: .
CDR3 DNA: TGTGCCAGCAGCTTGGGTAGACAGATCGTCACCCTCCACTTT
CDR3 protein: CASSLGRQIVTLHF

D gene: TRBD1
J gene: TRBJ1-4
V gene: TRBV6-5
clone size: .
CDR3 DNA: TGTGCCAGCAGCCGCACCGGGACAGCTGAAAAACTGTTTTTT
CDR3 protein: CASSRTGTAEKLFF

D gene: .
J gene: TRBJ1-4
V gene: TRBV1
clone size: .
CDR3 DNA: TGCACCAGCAGCCAAGTAAATCGGCCCCACCGGAAGAGGAAGACTAATGAAAAACTGTTTTTT
CDR3 protein: CTSSQVNRPHRKRKTNEKLFF

D gene: .
J gene: TRBJ1-5
V gene: TRBV5-1
clone size: .
CDR3 DNA: TGCGCCAGCAGCTTGTCCGGTCCCTGGGCTGGACAGCCCCAGCATTTT
CDR3 protein: CASSLSGPWAGQPQHF

D gene: TRBD1
J gene: TRBJ2-3
V gene: TRBV24-1
clone size: .
CDR3 DNA: TGTGCCACCAGTGATTTAGGGACAGGGTCCACAGATACGCAGTATTTT
CDR3 protein: CATSDLGTGSTDTQYF

D gene: TRBD2
J gene: TRBJ2-1
V gene: TRBV10-1
clone size: .
CDR3 DNA: TGCGCCAGCAGCCGCGGGAGCTCCTACAATGAGCAGTTCTTC
CDR3 protein: CASSRGSSYNEQFF

D gene: TRBD1
J gene: TRBJ1-5
V gene: TRBV5-5
clone size: .
CDR3 DNA: TGTGCCAGCAGCTTGGCAGGGGGCAGGAGCAATCAGCCCCAGCATTTT
CDR3 protein: CASSLAGGRSNQPQHF

D gene: .
J gene: TRBJ1-3
V gene: TRBV9
clone size: once
CDR3 DNA: TGTGCCAGCAGCGTGGGACACGGTGACATATATTTT
CDR3 protein: CASSVGHGDIYF

D gene: .
J gene: TRBJ2-1
V gene: TRBV10-3
clone size: .
CDR3 DNA: TGTGCCACCGCGCCCGGGAAGCAGAATGAGCAGTTCTTC
CDR3 protein: CATAPGKQNEQFF

D gene: TRBD1
J gene: TRBJ2-7
V gene: TRBV30
clone size: many
CDR3 DNA: TGTGCCTGGTGCCGACAGGGCTCCTACGAGCAGTACTTC
CDR3 protein: CAWCRQGSYEQYF

D gene: .
J gene: TRBJ2-1
V gene: TRBV6-5
clone size: once
CDR3 DNA: TGTGCCAGCAGTCGTGACAGTAAGCCTGAGCAGTTCTTC
CDR3 protein: CASSRDSKPEQFF

D gene: .
J gene: TRBJ1-4
V gene: TRBV19
clone size: .
CDR3 DNA: TGTGCCAGTAGTACCAGCTTGTGGCGGGCTAATGAAAAACTGTTTTTT
CDR3 protein: CASSTSLWRANEKLFF

D gene: TRBD1
J gene: TRBJ2-1
V gene: TRBV5-4
clone size: .
CDR3 DNA: TGTGCCAGCAGCCAGGGGGCCCACTCCTACAATGAGCAGTTCTTC
CDR3 protein: CASSQGAHSYNEQFF

D gene: TRBD1
J gene: TRBJ2-1
V gene: TRBV9
clone size: .
CDR3 DNA: TGTGCCAGCAGCGTAGAGTCCGGGACAGGGTCCTACAATGAGCAGTTCTTC
CDR3 protein: CASSVESGTGSYNEQFF

D gene: TRBD2
J gene: TRBJ2-5
V gene: TRBV20-1
clone size: .
CDR3 DNA: TGCAGTGCTAGTGTTAGCGGGAGCGCAGAGACCCAGTACTTC
CDR3 protein: CSASVSGSAETQYF

D gene: .
J gene: TRBJ2-4
V gene: TRBV20-1
clone size: .
CDR3 DNA: TGCAGTGCTAGGCGGGAAAACATTCAGTACTTC
CDR3 protein: CSARRENIQYF

D gene: .
J gene: TRBJ1-1
V gene: TRBV28
clone size: .
CDR3 DNA: TGTGCCAGCATCATTAACACTGAAGCTTTCTTT
CDR3 protein: CASIINTEAFF

D gene: TRBD1
J gene: TRBJ1-2
V gene: TRBV6-5
clone size: .
CDR3 DNA: TGTGCCAGCAGCGGACAGGGAAACTATGGCTACACCTTC
CDR3 protein: CASSGQGNYGYTF

D gene: .
J gene: TRBJ1-6
V gene: TRBV7-6
clone size: .
CDR3 DNA: TGTGCCAGCAGCTTAGGGGCGGCGCGGGGGAATTCACCCCTCCACTTT
CDR3 protein: CASSLGAARGNSPLHF

D gene: .
J gene: TRBJ1-1
V gene: TRBV10-3
clone size: .
CDR3 DNA: TGTGCCATCAGTGCTACAGGAGTCACTGAAGCTTTCTTT
CDR3 protein: CAISATGVTEAFF

D gene: .
J gene: TRBJ2-3
V gene: TRBV11-1
clone size: once
CDR3 DNA: TGTGCCAGCAGCTTAGGATTCGGGGGAGATACGCAGTATTTT
CDR3 protein: CASSLGFGGDTQYF

D gene: TRBD2
J gene: TRBJ2-7
V gene: TRBV9
clone size: .
CDR3 DNA: TGTGCCAGCAGCGTAGGTGTACTAGCGAACACCTACGAGCAGTACTTC
CDR3 protein: CASSVGVLANTYEQYF

D gene: .
J gene: TRBJ2-6
V gene: TRBV21-1
clone size: once
CDR3 DNA: TGTGCCAGCAGCACCCCTTCACCGGGACAGGGAAGATCTGGGGCCAACGTCCTGACTTTC
CDR3 protein: CASSTPSPGQGRSGANVLTF

D gene: .
J gene: TRBJ1-1
V gene: TRBV11-2
clone size: .
CDR3 DNA: TGTGCCAGCAGCTTATGGAGGGAAACTGAAGCTTTCTTT
CDR3 protein: CASSLWRETEAFF

D gene: TRBD1
J gene: TRBJ1-2
V gene: TRBV2
clone size: .
CDR3 DNA: TGTGCCAGCAGCTCGACAGGGGTGTCGAACTATGGCTACACCTTC
CDR3 protein: CASSSTGVSNYGYTF

D gene: .
J gene: TRBJ2-3
V gene: TRBV20-1
clone size: .
CDR3 DNA: TGCAGTGCTAGTGGGCAGGGGAGCACAGATACGCAGTATTTT
CDR3 protein: CSASGQGSTDTQYF

D gene: .
J gene: TRBJ2-2
V gene: TRBV18
clone size: once
CDR3 DNA: TGTGCCAGCTCCCCCCAAGGACAGACCACCGGGGAGCTGTTTTTT
CDR3 protein: CASSPQGQTTGELFF

D gene: TRBD1
J gene: TRBJ1-4
V gene: TRBV5-1
clone size: .
CDR3 DNA: TGCGCCAGCAGCTATGTAGGACAGGGAACTAATGAAAAACTGTTTTTT
CDR3 protein: CASSYVGQGTNEKLFF

D gene: TRBD1
J gene: TRBJ1-1
V gene: TRBV2
clone size: .
CDR3 DNA: TGTGCCAGCAGTGAACAGGGGACAGGGACCACTGAAGCTTTCTTT
CDR3 protein: CASSEQGTGTTEAFF

D gene: .
J gene: TRBJ1-1
V gene: TRBV6-5
clone size: few
CDR3 DNA: TGTGCCAGTCCGCAGGGGATCCTCGGGGTCGATGAAGCTTTCTTT
CDR3 protein: CASPQGILGVDEAFF

D gene: .
J gene: TRBJ2-7
V gene: TRBV6-5
clone size: .
CDR3 DNA: TGTGCCAGCATGCGGCTGGGAGAGGACTACGAGCAGTACTTC
CDR3 protein: CASMRLGEDYEQYF

D gene: TRBD1
J gene: TRBJ2-2
V gene: TRBV4-1
clone size: few
CDR3 DNA: TGCGCCAGCAGCCCTGGGGGACAGGGCAACACCGGGGAGCTGTTTTTT
CDR3 protein: CASSPGGQGNTGELFF

D gene: .
J gene: TRBJ2-1
V gene: TRBV30
clone size: .
CDR3 DNA: TGTGCCTGGAGTCAGGGGCATGAGCAGTTCTTC
CDR3 protein: CAWSQGHEQFF

D gene: .
J gene: TRBJ2-6
V gene: TRBV28
clone size: .
CDR3 DNA: TGTGCCAGCTACCATGGGGGCGCGTATGGGGCCAACGTCCTGACTTTC
CDR3 protein: CASYHGGAYGANVLTF

D gene: .
J gene: TRBJ1-5
V gene: TRBV12-2
clone size: .
CDR3 DNA: TGTGCAAGTCGCTCCTGGGCCGATGATAGCAATCAGCCCCAGCATTTT
CDR3 protein: CASRSWADDSNQPQHF

D gene: .
J gene: TRBJ2-7
V gene: TRBV11-3
clone size: .
CDR3 DNA: TGTGCCAGCAGCTTGGGTCAGGATCCCTCCTACGAGCAGTACTTC
CDR3 protein: CASSLGQDPSYEQYF

D gene: TRBD2
J gene: TRBJ2-1
V gene: TRBV5-1
clone size: once
CDR3 DNA: TGCGCCAGCAGCTTGTTGGCGGGAGGGGACAGTGAGCAGTTCTTC
CDR3 protein: CASSLLAGGDSEQFF

D gene: .
J gene: TRBJ2-1
V gene: TRBV30
clone size: .
CDR3 DNA: TGTGCCTGGGCAGGGTCTGGTGAGCAGTTCTTC
CDR3 protein: CAWAGSGEQFF

D gene: TRBD2
J gene: TRBJ2-5
V gene: TRBV6-1
clone size: .
CDR3 DNA: TGTGCCAGCAGTGAATACGGACTAGCGGGTCCCGAGTACTTC
CDR3 protein: CASSEYGLAGPEYF